These T cell receptor beta chains were read from a single sample in a study of cytomegalovirus exposure and HLA in healthy donors. Assay used: immunoSEQ multiplex PCR; TCRdb lists only in-frame clones, some missing. The sample carries about 180,000 clones, approximately 80% recorded once. Source material: PBMCs. The receptors come from a boy aged 2 to 10 in good health and CMV-seronegative. Both conserved end residues are part of each CDR3. A D gene is named only where the DNA matches it firmly. Where a row states a size, it is once, few, many or the class of an expanded clone; other rows omit it.

j_call v_call clone_size d_call cdr3_aa cdr3_nt
TRBJ1-1 TRBV9 - TRBD1 CASSWGDRGPNTEAFF TGTGCCAGCAGCTGGGGGGACAGGGGTCCGAACACTGAAGCTTTCTTT
TRBJ1-2 TRBV29-1 - - CSVEDIGRDEGYTF TGCAGCGTTGAAGATATAGGGCGGGATGAAGGCTACACCTTC
TRBJ1-1 TRBV21-1 - - CASSKAGTGVVGTEAFF TGTGCCAGCAGCAAAGCGGGGACAGGGGTAGTGGGAACTGAAGCTTTCTTT
TRBJ2-5 TRBV30 - - CALEMIAPDLHF TGTGCCCTGGAGATGATTGCCCCAGATCTCCACTTC
TRBJ1-2 TRBV12-5 - - CASGLGAIGGYGYTF TGTGCTAGTGGTTTGGGGGCGATAGGTGGCTATGGCTACACCTTC
TRBJ2-1 TRBV6-1 - TRBD2 CASSELTSGSGEQFF TGTGCCAGCAGTGAATTGACTAGCGGGAGTGGAGAGCAGTTCTTC
TRBJ2-3 TRBV2 - - CASGRGSSTDTQYF TGTGCCAGCGGCCGGGGGAGCAGCACAGATACGCAGTATTTT
TRBJ2-7 TRBV30 - - CAWRGRSSYEQYF TGTGCCTGGAGGGGGAGGAGCTCCTACGAGCAGTACTTC
TRBJ1-1 TRBV9 - TRBD1 CASSAMGDSEAFF TGTGCCAGCAGCGCCATGGGGGACAGCGAAGCTTTCTTT
TRBJ2-4 TRBV15 - - CATSSVTGEAIQYF TGTGCCACCAGCAGTGTAACCGGAGAGGCCATTCAGTACTTC
TRBJ2-5 TRBV5-1 few - CASNGDNLQETQYF TGCGCCAGCAATGGGGACAACCTCCAAGAGACCCAGTACTTC
TRBJ1-1 TRBV27 - - CASSLLRGSSTEAFF TGTGCCAGCAGTTTGCTACGGGGGTCGAGCACTGAAGCTTTCTTT
TRBJ2-3 TRBV7-8 - TRBD2 CASSLEGTSGDTDTQYF TGTGCCAGCAGCTTAGAAGGGACTAGCGGGGACACAGATACGCAGTATTTT
TRBJ2-5 TRBV29-1 - TRBD1 CSVEGGQGVVQETQYF TGCAGCGTTGAGGGGGGACAGGGGGTAGTCCAAGAGACCCAGTACTTC
TRBJ2-7 TRBV6-5 - TRBD2 CASKGLADYEQYF TGTGCCAGCAAGGGACTAGCGGACTACGAGCAGTACTTC
TRBJ1-1 TRBV9 - - CASSVAPSGERMNTEAFF TGTGCCAGCAGCGTAGCTCCGTCAGGGGAGCGAATGAACACTGAAGCTTTCTTT
TRBJ2-7 TRBV6-1 - TRBD1 CASSEVDRGRDEQYF TGTGCCAGCAGTGAAGTCGACAGGGGGCGCGACGAGCAGTACTTC
TRBJ2-3 TRBV6-5 - TRBD2 CASSYLRGGGDTQYF TGTGCCAGCAGTTACTTGCGGGGGGGCGGAGATACGCAGTATTTT
TRBJ2-5 TRBV7-7 few - CASSFSTQETQYF TGTGCTAGCAGCTTTAGCACCCAAGAGACCCAGTACTTC
TRBJ2-3 TRBV6-1 - - CASSRDWSDTQYF TGTGCCAGCAGCCGCGACTGGAGCGATACGCAGTATTTT
TRBJ1-1 TRBV18 - - CASSSARVEGSLWSTEAFF TGTGCCAGCTCAAGCGCGCGGGTTGAGGGTAGTCTCTGGAGCACTGAAGCTTTCTTT
TRBJ1-2 TRBV28 - - CASAHRNNYGYTF TGTGCCAGCGCCCACAGAAATAACTATGGCTACACCTTC
TRBJ1-2 TRBV5-1 - - CASRSGTGTIYGYTF TGCGCCAGCAGATCTGGAACAGGGACTATCTATGGCTACACCTTC
TRBJ2-5 TRBV5-5 - - CASSLVVRGETQYF TGTGCCAGCAGCTTGGTGGTACGGGGGGAGACCCAGTACTTC
TRBJ2-7 TRBV7-2 - - CASSWAAGDYEQYF TGTGCCAGCAGCTGGGCGGCCGGGGACTACGAGCAGTACTTC
TRBJ2-2 TRBV11-2 - - CASSFYTGELFF TGTGCCAGCAGCTTCTACACCGGGGAGCTGTTTTTT
TRBJ1-5 TRBV6-5 - TRBD1 CASSYRQGGNQPQHF TGTGCCAGCAGTTACAGGCAGGGGGGTAATCAGCCCCAGCATTTT
TRBJ2-2 TRBV14 - TRBD2 CASSQKRLAGNTGELFF TGTGCCAGCAGCCAAAAACGACTAGCGGGTAACACCGGGGAGCTGTTTTTT
TRBJ1-1 TRBV30 - - CAWKRQMNTEAFF TGTGCCTGGAAGCGACAGATGAACACTGAAGCTTTCTTT
TRBJ2-1 TRBV30 - - CAWSTAGRINEQFF TGTGCCTGGAGTACCGCGGGACGGATCAATGAGCAGTTCTTC
TRBJ2-5 TRBV5-1 - TRBD1 CASSFGQGQETQYF TGCGCCAGCAGCTTCGGACAGGGACAAGAGACCCAGTACTTC
TRBJ2-1 TRBV19 - TRBD2 CASSMTSGRTNEQFF TGTGCCAGTAGTATGACTAGCGGGAGAACCAATGAGCAGTTCTTC
TRBJ2-1 TRBV10-3 few - CAISESSNEQFF TGTGCCATCAGTGAGTCTTCTAATGAGCAGTTCTTC
TRBJ1-4 TRBV6-1 once - CASSGTKLEKLFF TGTGCCAGCAGTGGAACCAAGCTTGAAAAACTGTTTTTT
TRBJ2-7 TRBV9 - TRBD2 CASSEREAYEQYF TGTGCCAGCAGTGAGCGGGAGGCCTACGAGCAGTACTTC
TRBJ2-1 TRBV12-5 - - CASGLAGGLQLPNEQFF TGTGCTAGTGGTTTGGCAGGAGGACTGCAATTACCCAATGAGCAGTTCTTC
TRBJ2-1 TRBV30 - - CAWSVTSEQFF TGTGCCTGGAGTGTTACGAGTGAGCAGTTCTTC
TRBJ2-1 TRBV5-1 - TRBD1 CASSLADRRIYNEQFF TGCGCCAGCAGCTTGGCGGACAGGCGGATCTACAATGAGCAGTTCTTC
TRBJ1-2 TRBV27 - - CASSLLRERADGYTF TGTGCCAGCAGTTTACTTAGGGAGCGAGCTGATGGCTACACCTTC
TRBJ1-2 TRBV5-1 - - CASSTDRPYSYGYTF TGCGCCAGCAGCACAGACAGGCCTTATTCCTATGGCTACACCTTC
TRBJ2-5 TRBV5-4 - TRBD2 CASSLVAGEVRGETQYF TGTGCCAGCAGCTTGGTAGCGGGAGAGGTTAGGGGAGAGACCCAGTACTTC
TRBJ2-2 TRBV4-2 - - CASSQDHDSGELFF TGTGCCAGCAGCCAAGATCACGACAGTGGGGAGCTGTTTTTT
TRBJ2-1 TRBV4-1 - TRBD2 CASSQDPPSGSVLDEQFF TGCGCCAGCAGCCAAGACCCCCCTAGCGGGAGTGTGTTGGATGAGCAGTTCTTC
TRBJ2-2 TRBV19 - TRBD1 CASSIVTGAGELFF TGTGCCAGTAGTATAGTGACAGGGGCCGGGGAGCTGTTTTTT
TRBJ2-5 TRBV6-5 - - CASSYSPGPQETQYF TGTGCCAGCAGTTACTCGCCAGGCCCCCAAGAGACCCAGTACTTC
TRBJ2-7 TRBV30 few TRBD1 CAWGTGGNEQYF TGTGCCTGGGGGACAGGGGGCAACGAGCAGTACTTC
TRBJ2-1 TRBV15 - TRBD2 CATSRDIDSGSYNEQFF TGTGCCACCAGCAGAGATATAGATAGCGGGAGCTACAATGAGCAGTTCTTC
TRBJ1-5 TRBV19 - TRBD1 CASSRGQPNQPQHF TGTGCCAGTAGCCGGGGACAGCCAAATCAGCCCCAGCATTTT
TRBJ2-3 TRBV19 - - CASSESPTDTQYF TGTGCCAGTAGTGAGTCCCCCACAGATACGCAGTATTTT
TRBJ2-7 TRBV25-1 - TRBD2 CASTEREGSHEQYF TGTGCCAGCACAGAGCGGGAGGGCTCCCACGAGCAGTACTTC
TRBJ2-3 TRBV27 - TRBD1 CASSFQGDITDTQYF TGTGCCAGCAGTTTTCAGGGGGACATCACAGATACGCAGTATTTT